This T cell receptor (beta chain) is drawn from a study of cytomegalovirus exposure and HLA in healthy donors. Study summary: There were 90 million to 130 million unique TCR beta sequences, drawn from approximately 190 million T cells, in an earlier analysis.

PCR used 60 Vbeta primers and 13 Jbeta primers. Here immunoSEQ multiplex PCR was the method, and the copy in TCRdb shows in-frame clones only, minus some. The profile shows fewer than 130,000 clones, 74% of them singletons. There are a few counts of this clone. As yet, its antigen is unknown. Study conclusions and caveats: Of the V segments, some could not be distinguished, including TRBV6-2 and TRBV6-3, and were excluded. Later examination showed HLA-associated TCR beta chains had greater clonal expansion than equally common others. Earlier findings revealed that most TCR beta V segments proved productive either about 87% or about 30% of the time.

The CDR3 is made up of 17 amino acids. CDR1 and CDR2 (germline): SGDLS, YYNGEE. V lost 0 bases, J lost 4 bases, and 19 bases lay in between. V gene TRBV9 combines with J gene TRBJ2-5; perhaps TRBD1 as D (5 bases). Sequences were obtained from PBMCs. The receptor's source is a man aged 45 to 65 in good health and CMV-seropositive. For the CDR3, the DNA is TGTGCCAGCAGCGTAGGGCCCCGGCAGGGCGGTAGAGAGACCCAGTACTTC. Protein sequence: CASSVGPRQGGRETQYF.